This TCR beta chain was obtained from a study of human thymus T cells (dated by TCRdb to 2018 to 2021). Looking at the study overall: The study described the TCR alpha and beta repertoires in under ten infant thymus samples and a few matching peripheral blood samples. The infant donors were roughly 7 to 244 days old, and the cohort included several males and a couple of females. The paper's findings and limits, for the study overall: On average, roughly 890,000 unique TCRB clonotypes were obtained from thymus samples, compared with about 84,000 from blood samples. The related research reported highly overlapping thymic TCR repertoires among unrelated individuals. Usage of V and J gene segments appeared to be biased in both the thymic and the peripheral blood repertoires.

Only one count was recorded for this clone. Its cognate antigen has yet to be identified. No much larger clone exists at a distance of one base, and base qualities are not known. According to the germline V gene, CDR1 reads SGHRS and CDR2 reads YFSETQ. V and J lose 3 bases and 6 bases, and a span of 16 bases separates them. The CDR3, from cysteine to phenylalanine, totals 15 residues. The only DNA kept is the CDR3, 45 bases in frame from the first base. The immunoSEQ multiplex PCR assay was used to amplify the TCRB and TCRAD loci from a standardized quantity of quality-controlled genomic DNA. The amplicons covered the V(D)J region and were long enough to include the CDR3 and to identify the V and J genes. Amplicon sequencing was performed on an Illumina platform through the commercial immunoSEQ service. The authors' pipeline ran thus. Primer bias and sequencing errors were corrected as previously described, and TCRAD and TCRB were defined on the basis of the IMGT database. The repertoires were analysed using immunoSEQ Analyzer 3.0 and VDJTools for basic statistics, V/J segment usage, diversity estimates, rarefaction and pairwise overlap. To estimate diversity, the Chao1, ChaoE, Efron-Thisted, Shannon and inverse Simpson indices were applied, and diversity was also estimated on datasets down-sampled to the smallest sample. Repertoire overlap was assessed by strict matching of CDR3 nucleotide sequence, V gene and J gene, and clustering was done by Jaccard-based multidimensional scaling. TCRdb retrieved this table from immuneACCESS and kept in-frame rearrangements only. Not all clones are present; in checked studies, unresolved V genes account for under half, and no reason is known for the remainder. D and trimming come from the DNA, and the V and J calls and clone size come from that table. Within this sample are tens of thousands of clones, with about 95% of them counted one time only. The ten largest clonotypes hold 0.03% to 0.035% of the sample.

Thymus tissue was obtained as surgical resects removed during corrective cardiac surgery. The donors were immunologically healthy infants in Finland who had open corrective cardiac surgery for congenital heart defects. Thymocytes were mechanically released from the tissue and were stored as pellets of about 10-30 million cells at -70 degrees C. A QIAsymphony instrument was used to extract genomic DNA from frozen cell pellets. The TCR comes from a girl under two years old with a congenital heart defect but otherwise immunologically healthy. Sequencing used thymus tissue. Rearrangement joined TRBV5-1 to TRBJ2-1, with the D gene tentatively TRBD1 or TRBD2, based on 5 matching bases in each. The CDR3 here reads CASSYYAGTGNEQFF. The DNA sequence reads TGCGCCAGCAGCTACTACGCCGGGACCGGCAATGAGCAGTTCTTC.